This T cell receptor beta chain was sequenced during a study of human T cells and chemical hapten exposure. Stated time point: patch test 2, 6 weeks after DPC sensitization. Indicated treatment: therapeutic diphenylcyclopropenone sensitization with weekly scalp DPC. Germline loops: CDR1 MDHEN, CDR2 SYDVKM. CDR3 length: 9 amino acids. The V end was cut by 8 bases, the J end by 9 bases, with 5 bases between. At least ten counts were recorded for this clonotype. Each CDR3 protein is one row after TCRdb ran MiXCR on the RACE reads. The sample lists some 79,000 distinct CDR3 sequences; 8.5% to 12% were seen once.

Sample: whole blood, taken in connection with sensitization to the hapten diphenylcyclopropenone (DPC). The chain combines TRBV28 with TRBJ1-5; D call uncertain. This receptor was taken from a woman aged 50 to 60 with alopecia areata. Some clones in this sample may be carry-over from other donors' samples. The DNA of the CDR3 is TGTGCCAGCGGAAGGCCCCAGCATTTT. Protein: CASGRPQHF.